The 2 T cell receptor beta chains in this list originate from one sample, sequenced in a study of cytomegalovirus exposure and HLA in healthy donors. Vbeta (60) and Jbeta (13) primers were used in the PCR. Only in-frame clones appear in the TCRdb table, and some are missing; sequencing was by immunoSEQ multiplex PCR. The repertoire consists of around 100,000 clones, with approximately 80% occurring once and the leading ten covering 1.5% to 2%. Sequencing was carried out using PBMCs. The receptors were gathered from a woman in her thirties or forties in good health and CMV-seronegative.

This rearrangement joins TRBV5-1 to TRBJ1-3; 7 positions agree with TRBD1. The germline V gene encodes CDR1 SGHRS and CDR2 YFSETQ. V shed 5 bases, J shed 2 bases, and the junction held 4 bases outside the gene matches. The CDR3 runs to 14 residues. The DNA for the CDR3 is TGCGCCAGCAGGGAGGGGACAGCTGGAAACACCATATATTTT. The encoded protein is CASREGTAGNTIYF.

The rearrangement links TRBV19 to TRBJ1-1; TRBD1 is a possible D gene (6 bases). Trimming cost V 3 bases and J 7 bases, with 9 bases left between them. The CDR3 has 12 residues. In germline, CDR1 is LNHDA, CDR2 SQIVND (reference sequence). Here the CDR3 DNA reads TGTGCCAGTAGTATCGGGACACTTGAAGCTTTCTTT. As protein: CASSIGTLEAFF.